The 15 T cell receptor beta chains presented below share a single source sample, sequenced in a study of blood T cell repertoires in COVID-19 (dated by TCRdb to 2020 to 2022). Library preparation employed the immunoSEQ multiplex PCR assay. This immuneACCESS table, as held by TCRdb, lists in-frame sequences with V and J called but not all clones. Of the missing ones, under half trace to an unresolved V gene in checked studies; the others have no known cause. For this sample the table gives over 15,000 clones, of which 91% were detected only once. 7.2% of the sample is taken by the ten largest. The source material was peripheral blood. These receptors were obtained from a human donor in a cohort sampled during active COVID-19.

A single count supports this clone. This chain connects TRBV7-2 to TRBJ2-1; 7 bases are a match to TRBD2. The germline gives CDR1 SGHTA, CDR2 FQGNSA. Losses at the gene ends were 5 bases for V and 0 bases for J; bases not matched to a gene: 7. CDR3 length: 16 amino acids. The CDR3 spells CASSLASGSSYNEQFF. CDR3 nucleotide sequence: TGTGCCAGCAGCCTCGCTAGCGGAAGCTCCTACAATGAGCAGTTCTTC.

This chain connects TRBV9 to TRBJ1-1, with 9 bases matching TRBD1. V gave up 0 bases and J gave up 6 bases; unmatched junction bases: 3. The CDR3 is 14 amino acids. Per the germline V gene, CDR1 is SGDLS and CDR2 is YYNGEE. The CDR3 bases are TGTGCCAGCAGCGTAGGGACAGGGGCGGCTGAAGCTTTCTTT. This encodes CASSVGTGAAEAFF.

The chain uses TRBV29-1 and TRBJ2-7; 10 bases agree with TRBD1. Germline CDR1 SQVTM, CDR2 ANQGSEA. The CDR3 runs 12 residues. V was pared by 7 bases and J by 3 bases, with 3 bases of the junction left unmatched. The DNA of the CDR3 is TGCAGCGCCAGGGACAGGGGCTACGAGCAGTACTTC. Amino acid sequence: CSARDRGYEQYF.

The gene calls are TRBV28 and TRBJ2-7, with a possible D match to TRBD2 (5 bases). The ends were cut back, 10 bases at V and 1 base at J, with 8 bases in the middle. Germline loops: CDR1 MDHEN, CDR2 SYDVKM. This CDR3 is built from 11 residues. CDR3 region: CAIGGSYEQYF. The CDR3 bases are TGTGCCATCGGAGGTTCCTACGAGCAGTACTTC. The entire variable domain, with the rest obtained from reference TRBV28 and TRBJ2-7, is as follows: DVKVTQSSRYLVKRTGEKVFLECVQDMDHENMFWYRQDPGLGLRLIYFSYDVKMKEKGDIPEGYSVSREKKERFSLILESASTNQTSMYLCAIGGSYEQYFGPGTRLTVT.

V gene TRBV5-6 combines with J gene TRBJ2-6; D not resolved. Germline V gene lookup returns CDR1 SGHDT and CDR2 YYEEEE. Trimming took 1 base from V and 3 from J, leaving 11 bases between them. This CDR3 is built from 16 residues. The CDR3 spells CASSLYWRGGANVLTF. The CDR3 region has the DNA TGTGCCAGCAGCTTGTATTGGAGAGGTGGGGCCAACGTCCTGACTTTC.

CDR3 sequence (DNA): TGTGCCAGCAGCCCTCCGGGGGACACTGAAGCTTTCTTT. This encodes CASSPPGDTEAFF. The V and J genes are TRBV7-9 and TRBJ1-1, with a weak D call TRBD1 (5 bases). Germline CDR1 and CDR2: SEHNR and FQNEAQ (reference sequence). CDR3 length: 13 residues. V lost 5 bases, J lost 3 bases, and 10 bases lay in between.

The chain uses TRBV6-5 and TRBJ1-2; no firm D call. V lost 5 bases and J 8 bases, leaving 12 bases between the germline ends. CDR3 length: 12 residues. From germline, CDR1 is MNHEY and CDR2 SVGAGI. In DNA form, the CDR3 reads TGTGCCAGCAGTCAACTGGGAGGGGGCTACACCTTC. Translation: CASSQLGGGYTF.

This rearrangement joins TRBV4-2 to TRBJ2-6; D uncertain. The ends were cut back, 4 bases at V and 3 bases at J, with 13 bases in the middle. This CDR3 comprises 16 residues. Germline loops: CDR1 LGHNA, CDR2 YNFKEQ. CDR3 in amino acids: CASSRPTLGGANVLTF. CDR3 in DNA: TGTGCCAGCAGCCGTCCGACTCTCGGTGGGGCCAACGTCCTGACTTTC.

This clone was picked up a small number of times. The chain employs TRBV19 and TRBJ2-3; 7 bases align to TRBD2. Germline V gene data show CDR1 as LNHDA and CDR2 as SQIVND (reference sequence). V lost 4 bases to trimming and J lost 1 base; unmatched junction nucleotides: 5. The CDR3 has 15 amino acids. The CDR3 DNA reads TGTGCCAGTAGTAGAAGCGGGGCCGGCACAGATACGCAGTATTTT. Amino acids: CASSRSGAGTDTQYF.

The chain is built from TRBV19 and TRBJ2-3; 11 positions match TRBD2. Per germline, CDR1 LNHDA and CDR2 SQIVND (reference sequence). This CDR3 is built from 18 residues. With 5 bases clipped from V and 5 bases from J, the junction kept 15 bases outside the gene matches. As DNA, the CDR3 is TGTGCCAGTAGTTTCCTCCCTCTTAGCGGGGGGGCCGGAGATACGCAGTATTTT. Translation: CASSFLPLSGGAGDTQYF.

This chain uses TRBV5-1 with TRBJ1-6, with a tentative D call TRBD1 (6 bases). The V gene lost 2 bases and the J gene lost 0 bases, with 12 bases spanning the gap. Germline assignment: CDR1 SGHRS and CDR2 YFSETQ. This CDR3 has 17 residues. The DNA of the CDR3 is TGCGCCAGCAGCTTCTCCTTGGACAGCTCCTATAATTCACCCCTCCACTTT. It yields the protein CASSFSLDSSYNSPLHF.

The chain is built from TRBV5-1 and TRBJ2-7, with a weak D call TRBD2 (5 bases). This CDR3 is built from 14 residues. The V gene's germline CDR1 is SGHRS and CDR2 YFSETQ. Trimming stripped 0 bases from V and 3 bases from J, with 10 bases between. CDR3 sequence: CASSLGLGVYEQYF. The CDR3 DNA follows: TGCGCCAGCAGCTTGGGACTGGGAGTCTACGAGCAGTACTTC. Complete variable domain (other parts from reference TRBV5-1 and TRBJ2-7): KAGVTQTPRYLIKTRGQQVTLSCSPISGHRSVSWYQQTPGQGLQFLFEYFSETQRNKGNFPGRFSGRQFSNSRSEMNVSTLELGDSALYLCASSLGLGVYEQYFGPGTRLTVT.

J is TRBJ1-2 and V is TRBV19; TRBD1 matches 8 bases. The CDR3 contains 15 residues. After removal of 7 bases from V and 0 bases from J, the junction contained 7 bases not matched to a gene. The germline V gene has CDR1 LNHDA and CDR2 SQIVND (reference sequence). As DNA, the CDR3 is TGTGCCAGTACAGGGGGCATTAACGCTAACTATGGCTACACCTTC. It translates to CASTGGINANYGYTF.

The chain is built from TRBV7-2 and TRBJ1-5; D call uncertain. The CDR3 is 16 residues long. CDR1 and CDR2 (germline): SGHTA, FQGNSA. V lost 1 base and J 5 bases, leaving 15 bases between the germline ends. CDR3 residues: CASSLVATARDQPQHF. CDR3 DNA sequence: TGTGCCAGCAGCTTAGTGGCGACTGCGAGGGATCAGCCCCAGCATTTT.

The V gene is TRBV2, the J gene TRBJ2-7; a possible D gene is TRBD2 (5 bases). Looked up from germline, CDR1 is SNHLY and CDR2 is FYNNEI. This CDR3 is built from 14 residues. Trimming removed 5 bases from V and 3 bases from J, with 14 bases in between. The CDR3: CASSSRGRNYEQYF. The CDR3 region has the DNA TGTGCCAGCAGTTCACGGGGTAGAAACTACGAGCAGTACTTC.